This entry lists 25 T cell receptor beta chains sequenced from one sample in a study of blood T cell repertoires in COVID-19. Sequencing was performed with immunoSEQ multiplex PCR; in TCRdb, only in-frame clones are kept and a portion is missing. The sample shows some 370,000 clones, 75% to 90% of them seen only once. The sequenced material came from PBMCs or T cells enriched from blood (not recorded which). The receptors stem from a woman aged 45-59 years who had recovered from COVID-19.

The chain uses TRBV19 and TRBJ1-4; TRBD1 agrees at 7 bases. Germline trimming cut 8 bases from V and 7 bases from J; bases unmatched to any gene: 13. Germline values: CDR1 LNHDA, CDR2 SQIVND (reference sequence). The CDR3 spans 15 residues. The CDR3 here is CASVKSPGQTEKLFF. DNA of the CDR3: TGTGCCAGTGTCAAATCTCCGGGACAGACTGAAAAACTGTTTTTT.

The gene calls are TRBV4-1 and TRBJ1-3, with no clear D. Trimming stripped 0 bases from V and 1 base from J, with 22 bases between. From germline, CDR1 is MGHRA and CDR2 YSYEKL. The CDR3 is 20 amino acids. CDR3 nucleotide sequence: TGCGCCAGCAGCCAAGAAGACAAAGGGAGAGCCGTAGTTTCTGGAAACACCATATATTTT. Its translation is CASSQEDKGRAVVSGNTIYF.

The chain joins TRBV19 to TRBJ2-7; 8 bases fit TRBD2. Germline CDR1 is LNHDA and CDR2 is SQIVND (reference sequence). The V and J ends lost 7 bases and 3 bases, in that order; junction bases with no gene match: 8. CDR3 length: 14 amino acids. CDR3 sequence (DNA): TGTGCCAGTAATCCGGGACTAGGAATCTACGAGCAGTACTTC. Amino acids: CASNPGLGIYEQYF.

This clone showed up just once. The chain uses TRBV29-1 and TRBJ2-5; D unresolved. V lost 4 bases and J 0 bases, leaving 12 bases between the germline ends. Germline V CDR1 and CDR2: SQVTM, ANQGSEA. The CDR3 is 14 amino acids. This CDR3 reads CSVAQRVHQETQYF. In nucleotides, the CDR3 is TGCAGCGTTGCTCAACGGGTCCACCAAGAGACCCAGTACTTC. The full variable domain, completed using reference TRBV29-1 and TRBJ2-5, is SAVISQKPSRDICQRGTSLTIQCQVDSQVTMMFWYRQQPGQSLTLIATANQGSEATYESGFVIDKFPISRPNLTFSTLTVSNMSPEDSSIYLCSVAQRVHQETQYFGPGTRLLVL.

The V call is TRBV30, the J call TRBJ2-7; no clear D gene. The CDR3 has 14 amino acids. Trimming pared 0 bases from V and 4 bases from J, leaving 13 bases between. CDR1 GTSNPN and CDR2 SVGIG come from the germline V gene (reference sequence). The CDR3 region is CAWSVPQVGYEQYF. The CDR3 bases are TGTGCCTGGAGTGTACCCCAGGTGGGTTACGAGCAGTACTTC.

V is TRBV5-1 and J is TRBJ2-7, with TRBD1 matching over 9 bases. V trimming: 5 bases; J trimming: 3 bases; junction bases outside the gene matches: 3. The CDR3 loop spans 13 amino acids. Germline V gene lookup returns CDR1 SGHRS and CDR2 YFSETQ. The CDR3 region has the DNA TGCGCCAGCAGTATGGACAGGGGCTACGAGCAGTACTTC. Amino acid sequence: CASSMDRGYEQYF.

The chain is built from TRBV19 and TRBJ2-5, with 8 bases identical to TRBD2. The CDR3 runs to 14 residues. Trimming removed 5 bases from V and 4 bases from J; junction bases left unmatched: 6. Germline CDR1 LNHDA, CDR2 SQIVND (reference sequence). The CDR3 DNA follows: TGTGCCAGTAGTCCGGGGGGGACGGCAGAGACCCAGTACTTC. Protein: CASSPGGTAETQYF.

V gene TRBV24-1 combines with J gene TRBJ2-2, with 8 bases fitting TRBD1. This CDR3 comprises 14 residues. The trim removed 4 bases at V and 5 bases at J, leaving 2 bases unmatched. Germline V gene data show CDR1 as KGHDR and CDR2 as SFDVKD. CDR3 nucleotides: TGTGCCACCAGTGAGCGGACAGGGACCGGGGAGCTGTTTTTT. Translation gives CATSERTGTGELFF.

This clone showed up just a few times. The chain recombines TRBV19 with TRBJ1-3; D gene unclear. Germline CDR1 reads LNHDA; CDR2 reads SQIVND (reference sequence). The CDR3 has 17 residues. V gave up 5 bases and J gave up 0 bases, with 17 bases separating them. CDR3 protein: CASSPREHSFSGNTIYF. In DNA, the CDR3 is TGTGCCAGTAGTCCCCGGGAGCACTCCTTCTCTGGAAACACCATATATTTT.

This chain joins TRBV6-6 and TRBJ1-1; D gene unclear. Trimming took off 0 bases at V and 3 bases at J, with 11 bases between the two ends. CDR3 length: 15 residues. Germline CDR1 reads MNHNY; CDR2 reads SVGAGI (reference sequence). Here the CDR3 reads CASSYSISRDTEAFF. CDR3 sequence (DNA): TGTGCCAGCAGTTACTCGATTTCGCGGGACACTGAAGCTTTCTTT.

The J gene is TRBJ1-2, the V gene TRBV9; maybe TRBD1 (6 bases). In germline, CDR1 is SGDLS, CDR2 YYNGEE. Trimming stripped 7 bases from V and 1 base from J, with 20 bases between. CDR3 length equals 16 residues. The CDR3 DNA reads as TGTGCCAGCGGGGAGAGTGTCAGGGGCGTTAACTATGGCTACACCTTC. Protein sequence: CASGESVRGVNYGYTF.

The gene calls are TRBV25-1 and TRBJ1-2, with 7 bases lining up with TRBD1. This CDR3 contains 13 residues. Germline lookup yields CDR1 MGHDK and CDR2 SYGVNS. After removal of 6 bases from V and 10 bases from J, the junction contained 11 bases not matched to a gene. The CDR3 loop is CASSRDSNYPYTF. The CDR3 DNA is TGTGCCAGCAGCCGGGACAGTAACTATCCCTACACCTTC.

The J gene is TRBJ2-5, the V gene TRBV6-5; perhaps TRBD1 as D (5 bases). This CDR3 comprises 13 residues. The germline CDR1 and CDR2 sequences are MNHEY and SVGAGI. Trimming took 6 bases from V and 5 from J, leaving 13 bases between them. The CDR3 is CASRRTIQETQYF. CDR3 coding DNA: TGTGCCAGCAGAAGGACAATTCAGGAGACCCAGTACTTC.

The V and J genes are TRBV7-2 and TRBJ1-1, with a possible D match to TRBD1 (5 bases). Trimming took 3 bases from V and 6 from J, leaving 20 bases between them. Looked up from germline, CDR1 is SGHTA and CDR2 is FQGNSA. This CDR3 comprises 16 residues. The CDR3 here is CASSLVSGPAGAEAFF. CDR3 DNA: TGTGCCAGCAGCTTGGTTTCAGGGCCCGCGGGAGCTGAAGCTTTCTTT. Using reference TRBV7-2 and TRBJ1-1 for the parts outside the CDR3, the full variable domain is GAGVSQSPSNKVTEKGKDVELRCDPISGHTALYWYRQSLGQGLEFLIYFQGNSAPDKSGLPSDRFSAERTGGSVSTLTIQRTQQEDSAVYLCASSLVSGPAGAEAFFGQGTRLTVV.

The rearrangement links TRBV5-1 to TRBJ2-2, with TRBD2 matching 12 bases. Unmatched junction bases numbered 12, after V lost 4 bases and J lost 5 bases. Germline CDR1 and CDR2: SGHRS and YFSETQ. The CDR3 spans 18 residues. The CDR3 DNA sequence: TGCGCCAGCAGCCGATTTAGTGGACTAGCGGGAAGTACCGGGGAGCTGTTTTTT. Translating it yields CASSRFSGLAGSTGELFF.

The chain recombines TRBV6-2 or TRBV6-3 with TRBJ1-5; 8 bases map to TRBD1. V trimming: 2 bases; J trimming: 5 bases; junction bases outside the gene matches: 5. This CDR3 comprises 15 residues. In germline, CDR1 is MNHEY, CDR2 SVGEGT. CDR3 in amino acids: CASSYNRGRDQPQHF. The CDR3 region has the DNA TGTGCCAGCAGTTACAACAGGGGGAGGGATCAGCCCCAGCATTTT.

This chain uses TRBV7-9 with TRBJ2-3; TRBD2 agrees at 8 bases. Unmatched junction bases numbered 4, after V lost 5 bases and J lost 0 bases. The CDR3 spans 15 residues. Looked up from germline, CDR1 is SEHNR and CDR2 is FQNEAQ (reference sequence). The chain's CDR3 is CASSTTSGSTDTQYF. CDR3 DNA sequence: TGTGCCAGCAGCACTACTAGCGGTAGCACAGATACGCAGTATTTT.

The chain couples TRBV5-4 to TRBJ2-7; 13 bases map to TRBD2. The CDR3 runs 14 residues. Germline values: CDR1 SGHNT, CDR2 YYREEE (reference sequence). The V and J ends lost 5 bases and 7 bases, in that order; junction bases with no gene match: 6. The CDR3 sequence: CASRLAGGPTEQYF. Here the CDR3 DNA reads TGTGCCAGCAGACTAGCGGGAGGGCCTACGGAGCAGTACTTC.

The CDR3 loop reads CATFGGLTNTGELFF. CDR3 bases: TGTGCCACCTTCGGGGGGCTGACGAACACCGGGGAGCTGTTTTTT. The rearrangement uses TRBV10-3 and TRBJ2-2, with D tentatively TRBD2 (7 bases). Trimming left V 10 bases short and J 0 bases short, with 15 bases between. The germline CDR1 and CDR2 sequences are ENHRY and SYGVKD. This CDR3 has 15 residues.

CDR3: CASSLGLAVTGELFF. CDR3 nucleotide sequence: TGTGCCAGCAGTCTAGGACTAGCAGTAACCGGGGAGCTGTTTTTT. The chain has TRBV2 and TRBJ2-2; 8 positions agree with TRBD2. Looked up from germline, CDR1 is SNHLY and CDR2 is FYNNEI. The trim removed 5 bases at V and 5 bases at J, leaving 7 bases unmatched. The CDR3 has 15 amino acids.

On this clone itself: The same CDR3 arises from other DNA sequences in this sample as well. The chain links TRBV6-1 to TRBJ1-2; D unresolved. The ends were cut back, 3 bases at V and 5 bases at J, with 4 bases in the middle. CDR1 and CDR2 (germline): MNHNS, SASEGT. The CDR3 extends over 11 amino acids. The CDR3 DNA is TGTGCCAGCAGTGAGCGGTATGGCTACACCTTC. Translating gives CASSERYGYTF.

CDR3 protein: CASSPSVGHVDYYGYTF. The CDR3 DNA reads as TGCGCCAGCAGCCCATCTGTTGGGCACGTGGATTACTATGGCTACACCTTC. V usage is TRBV4-3 and J usage is TRBJ1-2, with D unclear. The V gene lost 4 bases and the J gene lost 3 bases, with 21 bases spanning the gap. The CDR3 contains 17 residues. The germline V gene encodes CDR1 LGHNA and CDR2 YSLEER.

The V call is TRBV11-2, the J call TRBJ1-4; 11 positions match TRBD1. The CDR3 has 14 amino acids. The ends lost 5 bases at V and 7 bases at J; junction bases unmatched: 3. Looked up from germline, CDR1 is SGHAT and CDR2 is FQNNGV. The CDR3 DNA reads as TGTGCCAGCAGCCCGGGACAGGGGGGTGAAAAACTGTTTTTT. It codes for CASSPGQGGEKLFF.

The rearrangement joins TRBV29-1 to TRBJ1-1; D is perhaps TRBD1 (5 bases). The CDR3 spans 14 residues. V lost 0 bases, J lost 4 bases, and 12 bases lay in between. Per the germline V gene, CDR1 is SQVTM and CDR2 is ANQGSEA. CDR3 DNA: TGCAGCGTTGAAGACCAAGTCGGGGGCACTGAAGCTTTCTTT. Protein: CSVEDQVGGTEAFF.

The J gene is TRBJ2-7, the V gene TRBV5-4; 8 nucleotides line up with TRBD1. Germline assignment: CDR1 SGHNT and CDR2 YYREEE (reference sequence). V shed 2 bases, J shed 6 bases, and the junction held 7 bases outside the gene matches. CDR3 length equals 14 residues. The CDR3 bases are TGTGCCAGCAGCTTTGTCCAGGGGGCGACCGAGCAGTACTTC. Protein product: CASSFVQGATEQYF.